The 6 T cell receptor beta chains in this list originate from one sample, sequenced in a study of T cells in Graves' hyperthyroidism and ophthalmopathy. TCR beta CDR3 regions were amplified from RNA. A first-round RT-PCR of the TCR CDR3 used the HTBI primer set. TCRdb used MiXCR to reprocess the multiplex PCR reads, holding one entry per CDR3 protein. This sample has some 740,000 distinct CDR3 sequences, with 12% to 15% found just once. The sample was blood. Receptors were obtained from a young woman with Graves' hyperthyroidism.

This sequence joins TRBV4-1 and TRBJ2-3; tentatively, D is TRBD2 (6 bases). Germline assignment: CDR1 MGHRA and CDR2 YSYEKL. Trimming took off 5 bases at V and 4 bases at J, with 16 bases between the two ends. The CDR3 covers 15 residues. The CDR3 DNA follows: TGCGCCAGCAGCGAGGGAGGCAGGGAGGCAGATACGCAGTATTTT. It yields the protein CASSEGGREADTQYF.

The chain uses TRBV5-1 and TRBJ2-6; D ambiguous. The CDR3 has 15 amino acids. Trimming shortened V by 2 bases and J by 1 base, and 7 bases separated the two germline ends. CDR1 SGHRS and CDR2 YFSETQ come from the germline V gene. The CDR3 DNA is TGCGCCAGCAGCTTCCAGGTGTCTGGGGCCAACGTCCTGACTTTC. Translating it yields CASSFQVSGANVLTF.

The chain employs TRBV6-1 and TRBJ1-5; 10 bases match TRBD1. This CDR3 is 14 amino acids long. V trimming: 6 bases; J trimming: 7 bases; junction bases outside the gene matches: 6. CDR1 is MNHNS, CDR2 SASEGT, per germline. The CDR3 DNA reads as TGTGCCAGCAGCAAAGGGACAGGGGCCCAGCCCCAGCATTTT. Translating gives CASSKGTGAQPQHF.

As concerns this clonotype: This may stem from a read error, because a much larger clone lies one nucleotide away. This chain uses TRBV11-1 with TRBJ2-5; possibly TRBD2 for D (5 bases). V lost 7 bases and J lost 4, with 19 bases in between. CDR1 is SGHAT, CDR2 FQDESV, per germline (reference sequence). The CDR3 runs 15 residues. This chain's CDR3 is CASNPSGPKGETQYF. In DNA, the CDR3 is TGTGCCAGCAACCCGAGCGGACCTAAGGGAGAGACCCAGTACTTC.

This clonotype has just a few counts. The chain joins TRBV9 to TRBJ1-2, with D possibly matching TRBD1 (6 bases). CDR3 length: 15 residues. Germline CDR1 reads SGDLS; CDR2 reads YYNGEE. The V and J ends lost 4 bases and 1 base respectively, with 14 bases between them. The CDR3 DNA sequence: TGTGCCAGCAGCTTAAGCGGGGGGCTTAACTATGGCTACACCTTC. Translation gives CASSLSGGLNYGYTF. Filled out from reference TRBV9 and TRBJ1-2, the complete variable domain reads DSGVTQTPKHLITATGQRVTLRCSPRSGDLSVYWYQQSLDQGLQFLIQYYNGEERAKGNILERFSAQQFPDLHSELNLSSLELGDSALYFCASSLSGGLNYGYTFGSGTRLTVV.

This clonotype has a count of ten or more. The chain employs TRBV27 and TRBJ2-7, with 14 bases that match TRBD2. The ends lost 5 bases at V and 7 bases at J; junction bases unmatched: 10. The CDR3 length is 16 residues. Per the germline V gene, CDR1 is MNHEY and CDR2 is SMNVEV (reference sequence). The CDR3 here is CASSGKGLAGAREQYF. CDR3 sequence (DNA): TGTGCCAGCAGTGGGAAGGGACTAGCGGGGGCCAGGGAGCAGTACTTC.